This T cell receptor (beta chain) was found in a study of T cell responses to AZD1222 COVID-19 vaccine. General study results and limits: The sample set comprised mostly white British donors with more females, and clonal diversity was possibly underestimated. Two AZD1222 administrations were followed by greater Spike-specific TCR breadth and depth. Spike regions recognized by vaccine-associated CD4 TCRs spanned the protein, led by 160-218 and 743-854.

Here immunoSEQ multiplex PCR was the method, and the copy in TCRdb shows in-frame clones only, minus some. In the table there are roughly 250,000 clones, more than 80% of which are singletons. The CDR3 spans 16 residues. J gave up 5 bases and V 1 base, and 4 bases lay outside the gene matches. Germline V gene lookup returns CDR1 SGHTA and CDR2 FQGNSA. For this clone: The antigen remains undetermined.

The chain uses TRBV7-2 and TRBJ2-1; TRBD2 matches 11 bases. The specimen was peripheral blood, collected on day 0 of AZD1222 vaccination. This TCR came from an adult in good health. The CDR3 sequence: CASSLEGLAVDNEQFF. CDR3 nucleotides: TGTGCCAGCAGCTTAGAGGGACTAGCGGTCGACAATGAGCAGTTCTTC.